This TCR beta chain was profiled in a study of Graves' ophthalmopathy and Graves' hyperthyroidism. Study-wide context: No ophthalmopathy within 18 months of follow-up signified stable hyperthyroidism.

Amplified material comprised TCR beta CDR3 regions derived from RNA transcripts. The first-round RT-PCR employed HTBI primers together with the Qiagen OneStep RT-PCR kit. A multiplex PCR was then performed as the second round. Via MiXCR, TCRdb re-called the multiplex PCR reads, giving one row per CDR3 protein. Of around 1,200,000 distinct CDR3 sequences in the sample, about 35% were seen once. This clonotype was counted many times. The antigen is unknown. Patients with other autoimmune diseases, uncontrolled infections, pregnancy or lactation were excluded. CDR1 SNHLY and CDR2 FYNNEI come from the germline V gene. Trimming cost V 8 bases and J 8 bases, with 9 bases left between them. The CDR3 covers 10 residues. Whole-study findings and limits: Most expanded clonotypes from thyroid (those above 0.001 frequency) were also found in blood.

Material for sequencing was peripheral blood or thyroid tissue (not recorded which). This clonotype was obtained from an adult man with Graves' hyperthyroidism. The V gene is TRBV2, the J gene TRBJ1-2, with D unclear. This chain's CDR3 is CASRTTGYTF. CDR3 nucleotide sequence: TGTGCCAGCCGAACAACGGGCTACACCTTC.